One and the same sample provided the 2 T cell receptor beta chains below, sequenced in a study of blood T cell repertoires in COVID-19. TCRdb's copy holds only in-frame clones and misses some; the assay was immunoSEQ multiplex PCR. The sample lists tens of thousands of clones, 88% occurring once. What was sequenced was peripheral blood. These receptors came from a woman aged 80 or over with active COVID-19.

The chain carries TRBV6-5 and TRBJ2-6; TRBD2 agrees at 8 bases. J lost 3 bases, V lost 6 bases, and 4 bases had no gene match. The CDR3 totals 15 residues. Germline V gene lookup returns CDR1 MNHEY and CDR2 SVGAGI. CDR3 bases: TGTGCCAGCAGGAGACTAGCGCATGGGGCCAACGTCCTGACTTTC. Amino acid sequence: CASRRLAHGANVLTF.

The chain uses TRBV6-5 and TRBJ2-1; D is uncertain. The CDR3 is 14 residues long. V shed 2 bases and J shed 1 base, with 6 bases lying between them. Germline lookup yields CDR1 MNHEY and CDR2 SVGAGI. CDR3 in DNA: TGTGCCAGCAGTTACGGGCGATCCTACAATGAGCAGTTCTTC. It specifies CASSYGRSYNEQFF.